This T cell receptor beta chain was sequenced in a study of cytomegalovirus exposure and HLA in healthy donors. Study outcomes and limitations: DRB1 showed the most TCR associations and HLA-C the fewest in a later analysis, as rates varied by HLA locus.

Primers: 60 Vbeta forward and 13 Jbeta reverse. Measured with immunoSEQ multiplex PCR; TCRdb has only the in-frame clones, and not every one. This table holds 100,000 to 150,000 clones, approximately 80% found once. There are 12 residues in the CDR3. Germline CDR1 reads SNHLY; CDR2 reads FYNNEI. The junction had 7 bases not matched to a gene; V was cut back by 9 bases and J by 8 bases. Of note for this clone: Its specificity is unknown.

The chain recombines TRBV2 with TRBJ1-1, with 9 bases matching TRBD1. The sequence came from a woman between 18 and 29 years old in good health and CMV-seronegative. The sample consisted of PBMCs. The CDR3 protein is CARKGQGGEAFF. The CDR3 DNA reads TGTGCCAGAAAGGGACAGGGCGGCGAAGCTTTCTTT.